This T cell receptor (beta chain) is from a study of sequential checkpoint blockade in melanoma. Background on the study: TCRbeta immunosequencing was performed on DNA from 91 pretreatment melanoma tumor samples. Over 20 patients had matched tumor biopsies before treatment and at week 13 after nivolumab or ipilimumab alone. Study findings and constraints: T-cell fraction and clonality followed PD-L1 and CD8+ counts, not mutational load. Patients with week-13 increases in T-cell fraction and clonality benefited about 30 times more often.

Clones were read by immunoSEQ multiplex PCR, and TCRdb kept only the in-frame ones, dropping some. In the table there are approximately 6,500 clones, roughly a fifth of which are singletons. The CDR3 is 20 amino acids. After removal of 2 bases from V and 2 bases from J, the junction contained 14 bases not matched to a gene. Treatment: randomized to nivolumab then ipilimumab (arm A) or the reverse (arm B). This clone was observed a handful of times. Its antigen is unknown. V usage is TRBV23-1 and J usage is TRBJ2-6; 8 bases are a match to TRBD2. TRBV23-1 belongs to the ORF category, with a function that is uncertain. The sequences come from tumor tissue (inferred from file names), collected from a patient given nivolumab and ipilimumab in sequence. The TCR sequence derives from a human donor with melanoma. CDR3 loop: CASSQPAGGPGRPGANVLTF. Here the CDR3 DNA reads TGCGCCAGCAGTCAACCGGCGGGGGGTCCAGGGAGGCCTGGGGCCAACGTCCTGACTTTC.